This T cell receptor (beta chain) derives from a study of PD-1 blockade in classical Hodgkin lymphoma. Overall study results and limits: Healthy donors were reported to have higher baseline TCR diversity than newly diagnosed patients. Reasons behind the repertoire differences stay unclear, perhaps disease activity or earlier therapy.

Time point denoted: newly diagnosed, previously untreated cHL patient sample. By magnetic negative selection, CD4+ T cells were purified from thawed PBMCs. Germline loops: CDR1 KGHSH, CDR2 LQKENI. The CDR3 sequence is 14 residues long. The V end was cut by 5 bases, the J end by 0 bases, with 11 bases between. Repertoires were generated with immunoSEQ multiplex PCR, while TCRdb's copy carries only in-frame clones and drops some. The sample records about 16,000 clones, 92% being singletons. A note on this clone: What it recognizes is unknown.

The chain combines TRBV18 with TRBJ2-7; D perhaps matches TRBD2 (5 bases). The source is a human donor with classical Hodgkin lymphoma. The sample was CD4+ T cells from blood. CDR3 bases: TGTGCCAGCTCATGGGGAGAGGGCTCCTACGAGCAGTACTTC. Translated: CASSWGEGSYEQYF.